This paragraph covers one T cell receptor (beta chain) sequence. Its recognized antigen is unknown. No base-level quality is on record; no much larger clone is a single base apart. This sample is part of a study of cytomegalovirus exposure and HLA in healthy donors (dated by TCRdb to about 2017). Regarding the complete study: In an earlier analysis of about 560 of the donors, 276 Gb of sequence data and 117 million unique TCR beta sequences from roughly 200 million T cells were reported. Class I and class II HLA loci were covered by the typing at four-digit resolution. An early release that covered roughly 600 HLA-typed donors contained approximately 300 gigabases of sequencing data and 75 million to 100 million unique TCR sequences. To predict cytomegalovirus infection status, the study combined high-throughput TCR immunosequencing, statistical association of individual TCRs with disease status, and machine learning. Among around 400 genotyped donors of the cohort, an average of roughly 230,000 unique TCR beta nucleotide sequences was sequenced per donor, of which about 19% were non-productive. To study patterns of TCR occurrence, a later analysis re-analyzed previously published TCR beta repertoires from several hundred donors and added high-resolution HLA genotyping. Genome-wide SNP genotypes for about three fifths of the 666 donors were used in a later genetic analysis, which treated that subset as a discovery cohort. Rather than using new phenotypic data, the later analysis identified candidate immune exposures from TCR beta sequences and from how often those sequences occurred across donors. An earlier analysis of approximately 640 of the donors applied high-throughput TCR beta sequencing to assess whether each TCR beta V gene segment acted as functional or pseudogenic. Four or five DR-DQ haplotypes were handled as single units for association and clustering because linkage in the cohort was strong. Donor age, sex, ethnicity and CMV serostatus were compiled together with the repertoire data. The genetic ancestry cluster associated with self-reported Caucasian donors included 80% to 90% of the roughly 360 genotyped donors. Typing coverage varied by locus: 629-630 donors for A, B, C, DRB1 and DQB1; some 520 for DQA1; about 600 for DPA1; more than 450 for DPB1. The study used immunosequencing to profile the T cell repertoires of 666 subjects and linked those repertoires to cytomegalovirus serostatus. Every repertoire in the discovery cohort had been generated on one and the same sequencing platform. Besides the first cohort of 666 subjects, a separate validation cohort made up of around 120 different subjects was used. The study aimed to test whether signatures of past pathogen exposure could be identified by cataloging public T cell receptors.

Study-wide findings and limitations: A later analysis found that HLA-associated TCR beta chains were more clonally expanded and had lower generation probabilities than equally common non-associated chains. Because counts were too low, approximately 15 rarely observed V segments, including chromosome 9 orphons, were excluded from the earlier analysis of under 650 of the donors. In vitro tests confirmed that a few of the cytomegalovirus-associated TCR beta chains recognize cytomegalovirus antigens. A total of about 150 TCR beta chains were listed by the study as associated with cytomegalovirus. A further reported finding was that TCR beta sequences accurately predicted the HLA-A and HLA-B alleles for most subjects in the first cohort. Most CMV-associated TCR beta chains appeared to be HLA-restricted in a later analysis, and the HLA associations seemed to be driven largely by CMV exposure. In an earlier analysis of some 500 of the donors, most TCR beta V segments appeared in productive rearrangements about 87% or about 30% of the time, broadly matching IMGT annotations. The presence/absence analyses assumed that sequencing depth was roughly uniform across donors, and that assumption may not be true. Most TCR sequences were observed very rarely across donors, whereas some public TCRs were present in many individuals. In a later genetic analysis, fewer N-insertions in productive TCRs were reported among donors in an Asian-associated ancestry cluster than the approximately 670-donor mean. A later genetic analysis associated a missense DCLRE1C variant with V-gene and J-gene trimming of TCR beta chains, and an independent cohort replicated the association. When HLA alleles, especially DR and DQ, strongly co-occurred, TCR associations were difficult to assign to individual alleles. A group of highly shared sequence variants was considered likely to be a technical artifact of the sequencing pipeline. Linkage disequilibrium might explain the correlated functional status among segregating V segments, but an unknown experimental factor could not be excluded. For the cohort, immune exposure information was limited to CMV serostatus. Because HLA typing was missing for some donors at each locus, association tests included only the typed subset. This cohort had only TCR beta chains sequenced, and the lack of alpha or paired-chain data limited which features could be detected. The authors suggested that the approach could potentially be generalized to other disease states and immunological phenotypes. At a false discovery rate of 0.05, a later analysis linked about 16,000 TCR beta sequences to specific HLA alleles. A later analysis reported that several top co-occurrence clusters appeared linked to parvovirus B19, influenza, CMV and Epstein-Barr virus. The classifier was reported to diagnose cytomegalovirus status with high specificity and sensitivity in both the original cohort and the validation cohort. A later analysis found that TCR association rates varied across HLA loci, with DRB1 alleles showing the most associated TCRs and HLA-C alleles the fewest.

Libraries were constructed by the immunoSEQ multiplex PCR assay. For the multiplex PCR, a mixture combining 60 forward primers for TCR Vbeta segments and 13 reverse primers for TCR Jbeta segments was used. The CDR3 region of rearranged TCR beta genes was amplified from genomic DNA with a multiplex PCR assay. The Illumina HiSeq System was used to sequence the amplified TCR beta libraries as 87-base-pair reads. In the authors' own workflow: Across the 500 to 700 repertoires, a later analysis counted 75 million to 90 million unique TCR beta chains, 8.5 million to 12 million of which were shared by at least two donors. A nearest-neighbor algorithm error-corrected the raw reads and collapsed the reads into unique sequences, merging closely related sequences to remove PCR and sequencing errors. CDR3 sequences were aligned to IMGT reference sequences to assign V, D and J gene segments. Each retained sequence needed at least a six-nucleotide match to both a V gene segment and a J gene segment. Rearrangements were classified as productive when the CDR3 lacked stop codons and remained in frame with V and J, and all other rearrangements were classified as non-productive. CDR3 was defined by IMGT convention, running from the second conserved V-encoded cysteine to the conserved J-encoded phenylalanine. Sequences without an unambiguous match to a single V gene segment were excluded from the earlier analysis of 450 to 750 of the donors. In an earlier analysis of 587 of the donors, V segments were called functional above 56.7% productive rearrangements and were called segregating when the between-donor standard deviation exceeded 5%. To diagnose cytomegalovirus status from the catalog of TCR beta chain sequences, a statistical classification framework was built. In a later analysis, V and J genes were assigned by comparing TCR nucleotide sequences against IMGT/GENE-DB human TR gene sequences. A later analysis assigned CDR3 sequences and most-parsimonious VDJ recombination scenarios with the TCRdist pipeline. In a later analysis, each TCR beta chain was defined by its CDR3 amino acid sequence together with its V-gene family, and reads without a unique V-gene family were excluded. To address suspected cross-contamination and a sequencing artifact, a later analysis removed a few hundred highly shared, low-generation-probability nucleotide sequences. In a later analysis, a clonal expansion index for each public chain was calculated from normalized within-repertoire ranks of inferred template counts. In a later analysis, generation probabilities were computed using a VDJ recombination model fitted to out-of-frame rearrangements, and the results were checked against IGoR. A later analysis scored TCR-TCR, TCR-HLA and TCR-CMV co-occurrence with hypergeometric tests, applying a repertoire-size bias correction to TCR pairs. False discovery rates were estimated in a later analysis by permuting HLA or CMV assignments 20 times. In a later analysis, co-occurring TCRs were grouped using DBSCAN, and TCRdist sequence similarity was added for clustering within HLA-allele-positive subsets. Repertoires with fewer than 30,000 or more than 120,000 public chains, plus five repertoires with anomalous nucleotide sharing, were excluded from co-occurrence clustering. Imported from immuneACCESS, the table was reduced by TCRdb to in-frame sequences with V and J called. These copies leave out some clones; in studies compared against another copy, an unresolved V gene accounts for under half, and the cause of the remainder is not known. The V and J calls and clone size were taken over from that table, and D and trimming were inferred from the DNA. The sample profile shows about 190,000 clones; 65% to 85% of them were found once. Together, the top ten hold around 1.6% of the sample.

The cohort was made up of about 670 healthy bone marrow donors. At the time of sampling, every cohort member was nominally healthy, though immune exposures that went unrecorded were likely present. The donor tested CMV seronegative and was one of the 352 seronegative cohort members. A peripheral blood sample was collected from each donor, and TCR beta sequencing was performed on peripheral blood mononuclear cells. Genomic DNA was extracted from the blood cell samples with the Qiagen DNeasy Blood Extraction Kit. The sample was PBMCs. This clonotype originated in a woman between 18 and 29 years old in good health and CMV-seronegative.

Here the CDR3 is given as CASSFTGGDNQPQHF. The DNA is as follows: TGTGCCAGCAGCTTTACAGGGGGTGACAATCAGCCCCAGCATTTT. The sequence links TRBV7-9 to TRBJ1-5, and 8 junction bases match TRBD1. The CDR3 has 15 amino acids, counting the end cysteine and phenylalanine. The only DNA kept is the CDR3, 45 bases in frame from the first base. As encoded in the germline V gene (reference sequence), CDR1 is SEHNR while CDR2 is FQNEAQ. V is pruned by 3 bases and J by 3 bases, leaving 4 bases of the junction without a gene match.